The clone carrying this T cell receptor beta chain showed up just a few times. What it binds is unknown. The data belong to a study of beta chain features in type 1 diabetes. The study, taken as a whole, reports: The cDNA sequencing approach could over-represent high-TCR-expressing cells. Equally in patients and controls, PCR might preferentially amplify shorter templates.

Purity exceeding 98% was reached by all sorted populations. The sequenced template was cDNA made from the entire isolated RNA. Measured with immunoSEQ multiplex PCR; TCRdb has only the in-frame clones, and not every one. Here the sample spans hundreds of thousands of clones, approximately 30% being singletons. The source of this sequence is a man younger than 35 in good health. Sequenced material: naive CD4+ T cells from blood.

The CDR3 DNA follows: TGTGCCAGCAGCTTAGTGGTCCTAGCGGGACGCAATGAGCAGTTCTTC. Its translation is CASSLVVLAGRNEQFF. The chain uses TRBV7-8 and TRBJ2-1; TRBD2 aligns across 9 bases. CDR3 size: 16 residues. Trimming cost V 1 base and J 6 bases; bases outside gene matches: 7. Per the germline V gene, CDR1 is SGHVS and CDR2 is FQNEAQ.